A selection of T cell receptor beta chains follows, all from one sample in a study of blood T cell repertoires in COVID-19. The table came from immunoSEQ multiplex PCR; TCRdb's copy has only in-frame clones and leaves some out. The table records about 250,000 clones, approximately 80% of them present only once. Sequences were obtained from peripheral blood. The receptors were sampled from an elderly man with acute or convalescent COVID-19. The CDR3 runs from the conserved cysteine through the conserved F or W. Fields, in order: J gene, D gene, clone size, V gene, CDR3 protein, CDR3 DNA. A D gene is named only where the DNA matches it firmly. Rows may omit the clone size; those that give it use once, few, many or a size class.

j_gene: TRBJ1-2
d_gene: TRBD1
abundance: many
v_gene: TRBV27
CDR3aa: CASSLYRGSNGYTF
CDR3nt: TGTGCCAGCAGTTTGTACAGGGGATCCAATGGCTACACCTTC

j_gene: TRBJ2-1
d_gene: NA
abundance: NA
v_gene: TRBV5-1
CDR3aa: CASSLGSSSYNEQFF
CDR3nt: TGCGCCAGCAGCTTGGGATCCAGCTCCTACAATGAGCAGTTCTTC

j_gene: TRBJ1-1
d_gene: NA
abundance: NA
v_gene: TRBV24-1
CDR3aa: CATSEPGNTEAFF
CDR3nt: TGTGCCACCAGTGAACCAGGAAACACTGAAGCTTTCTTT

j_gene: TRBJ2-2
d_gene: NA
abundance: few
v_gene: TRBV19
CDR3aa: CASSYHSFTGELFF
CDR3nt: TGTGCCAGTAGTTACCACAGTTTCACCGGGGAGCTGTTTTTT

j_gene: TRBJ1-6
d_gene: NA
abundance: NA
v_gene: TRBV6-5
CDR3aa: CASSDPAVRGSPLHF
CDR3nt: TGTGCCAGCAGCGATCCGGCGGTCAGGGGTTCACCCCTCCACTTT

j_gene: TRBJ2-3
d_gene: TRBD2
abundance: NA
v_gene: TRBV10-3
CDR3aa: CAISVLTSGGRDTQYF
CDR3nt: TGTGCCATCAGTGTCCTGACTAGCGGGGGACGGGATACGCAGTATTTT

j_gene: TRBJ1-2
d_gene: TRBD1
abundance: NA
v_gene: TRBV18
CDR3aa: CASSPNPEGQGDTGYTF
CDR3nt: TGTGCCAGCTCACCAAACCCTGAGGGGCAGGGGGACACAGGCTACACCTTC

j_gene: TRBJ2-7
d_gene: TRBD1
abundance: NA
v_gene: TRBV4-1
CDR3aa: CASSQTRDRGSYEQYF
CDR3nt: TGCGCCAGCAGCCAAACCCGGGACAGGGGTTCCTACGAGCAGTACTTC

j_gene: TRBJ2-2
d_gene: TRBD2
abundance: NA
v_gene: TRBV12-5
CDR3aa: CASGFAGVNTGELFF
CDR3nt: TGTGCTAGTGGTTTTGCGGGGGTGAACACCGGGGAGCTGTTTTTT

j_gene: TRBJ1-3
d_gene: TRBD1
abundance: NA
v_gene: TRBV13
CDR3aa: CASSSPGQKNSGNTIYF
CDR3nt: TGTGCCAGCAGCTCTCCGGGACAGAAAAACTCTGGAAACACCATATATTTT

j_gene: TRBJ1-2
d_gene: TRBD1
abundance: NA
v_gene: TRBV6-5
CDR3aa: CASSKGGAGYGYTF
CDR3nt: TGTGCCAGCAGCAAAGGGGGCGCAGGCTATGGCTACACCTTC

j_gene: TRBJ2-1
d_gene: TRBD1
abundance: NA
v_gene: TRBV19
CDR3aa: CASSIWDRGFYNEQFF
CDR3nt: TGTGCCAGTAGTATTTGGGACAGGGGTTTTTACAATGAGCAGTTCTTC

j_gene: TRBJ2-3
d_gene: TRBD2
abundance: NA
v_gene: TRBV30
CDR3aa: CAWSVRPGLAGEDTQYF
CDR3nt: TGTGCCTGGAGTGTACGTCCGGGACTAGCGGGAGAAGATACGCAGTATTTT

j_gene: TRBJ2-2
d_gene: TRBD2
abundance: NA
v_gene: TRBV6-5
CDR3aa: CASSYRAGGRTGELFF
CDR3nt: TGTGCCAGCAGTTACCGGGCGGGAGGTAGGACCGGGGAGCTGTTTTTT

j_gene: TRBJ1-1
d_gene: TRBD1
abundance: NA
v_gene: TRBV5-1
CDR3aa: CASSVDRVSTEAFF
CDR3nt: TGCGCCAGCAGCGTGGACAGGGTGAGCACTGAAGCTTTCTTT

j_gene: TRBJ1-6
d_gene: TRBD1
abundance: few
v_gene: TRBV4-2
CDR3aa: CASSQEGTGKGDSPLHF
CDR3nt: TGTGCCAGCAGCCAAGAGGGGACAGGGAAAGGTGATTCACCCCTCCACTTT

j_gene: TRBJ1-2
d_gene: TRBD1
abundance: NA
v_gene: TRBV7-2
CDR3aa: CASSLVATGLGYTF
CDR3nt: TGTGCCAGCAGCTTAGTGGCGACAGGGTTGGGCTACACCTTC

j_gene: TRBJ2-7
d_gene: TRBD1
abundance: NA
v_gene: TRBV7-9
CDR3aa: CASSRSGTGDYEQYF
CDR3nt: TGTGCCAGCAGCCGGTCCGGGACAGGGGACTACGAGCAGTACTTC

j_gene: TRBJ1-2
d_gene: TRBD1
abundance: NA
v_gene: TRBV19
CDR3aa: CASSRLGQSYGYTF
CDR3nt: TGTGCCAGTAGTAGATTGGGACAGTCCTATGGCTACACCTTC

j_gene: TRBJ1-3
d_gene: NA
abundance: NA
v_gene: TRBV24-1
CDR3aa: CATSNPSSGNTIYF
CDR3nt: TGTGCCACCAGCAACCCGAGCTCTGGAAACACCATATATTTT

j_gene: TRBJ2-7
d_gene: TRBD1
abundance: once
v_gene: TRBV28
CDR3aa: CASSGQGRYEQYF
CDR3nt: TGTGCCAGCAGTGGACAGGGACGGTACGAGCAGTACTTC

j_gene: TRBJ1-4
d_gene: TRBD1
abundance: NA
v_gene: TRBV2
CDR3aa: CASSEARGYEKLFF
CDR3nt: TGTGCCAGCAGTGAAGCCAGGGGGTATGAAAAACTGTTTTTT

j_gene: TRBJ1-5
d_gene: NA
abundance: NA
v_gene: TRBV6-5
CDR3aa: CASHAQGNQPQHF
CDR3nt: TGTGCCAGCCACGCACAGGGCAATCAGCCCCAGCATTTT

j_gene: TRBJ2-7
d_gene: NA
abundance: NA
v_gene: TRBV7-9
CDR3aa: CASSFAPGDSYEQYF
CDR3nt: TGTGCCAGCAGCTTCGCCCCAGGGGACTCCTACGAGCAGTACTTC

j_gene: TRBJ2-7
d_gene: NA
abundance: NA
v_gene: TRBV5-1
CDR3aa: CASSLGTVSSYEQYF
CDR3nt: TGCGCCAGCAGCTTGGGAACAGTGAGCTCCTACGAGCAGTACTTC

j_gene: TRBJ1-1
d_gene: NA
abundance: NA
v_gene: TRBV14
CDR3aa: CASSFWTANTEAFF
CDR3nt: TGTGCCAGCAGCTTTTGGACAGCGAACACTGAAGCTTTCTTT

j_gene: TRBJ2-2
d_gene: TRBD1
abundance: NA
v_gene: TRBV4-2
CDR3aa: CASSTDRGRTGELFF
CDR3nt: TGTGCCAGCAGCACGGACAGGGGGCGCACCGGGGAGCTGTTTTTT

j_gene: TRBJ1-6
d_gene: TRBD1
abundance: NA
v_gene: TRBV28
CDR3aa: CASSLRGQGNSPLHF
CDR3nt: TGTGCCAGCAGTTTACGCGGACAGGGTAATTCACCCCTCCACTTT

j_gene: TRBJ2-1
d_gene: NA
abundance: NA
v_gene: TRBV29-1
CDR3aa: CSVLGGEQFF
CDR3nt: TGCAGCGTCCTAGGGGGTGAGCAGTTCTTC

j_gene: TRBJ1-1
d_gene: TRBD1
abundance: NA
v_gene: TRBV19
CDR3aa: CASRIQGQGTEAFF
CDR3nt: TGTGCCAGTAGAATACAGGGGCAAGGGACTGAAGCTTTCTTT

j_gene: TRBJ2-4
d_gene: NA
abundance: few
v_gene: TRBV2
CDR3aa: CASSGQLLAKNIQYF
CDR3nt: TGTGCCAGCAGTGGACAGTTACTAGCCAAAAACATTCAGTACTTC

j_gene: TRBJ2-1
d_gene: NA
abundance: NA
v_gene: TRBV5-1
CDR3aa: CASSLPGVTSEQFF
CDR3nt: TGCGCCAGCAGCTTGCCGGGAGTTACATCGGAGCAGTTCTTC